Included here is one TCR beta chain sequence, with context. The antigen is undetermined. The CDR3 is 13 residues long. The J segment lost 7 bases and the V segment lost 4 bases, leaving 7 bases of the junction unmatched. CDR1 and CDR2 from the germline V gene are SGHDT and YYEEEE. The source of the sample is a study of cytomegalovirus exposure and HLA in healthy donors. Study at large: Early release data held 85 million or so unique TCRs from HLA-typed donors. Broader study findings: Across all donors, roughly uniform sequencing depth was an assumption of the presence/absence analyses. As was reported, the HLA-A and HLA-B alleles of most subjects were accurately predicted from TCR beta sequences. Later analysis suggested links between common viral pathogens and several top significant clusters.

The PCR had 60 Vbeta and 13 Jbeta primers. Clones were read by immunoSEQ multiplex PCR, and TCRdb kept only the in-frame ones, dropping some. The sample data list 150,000 or so clones. The sample taken for sequencing was PBMCs. The TCR comes from a man between 18 and 29 years old in good health and CMV-seronegative. The chain employs TRBV5-6 and TRBJ1-1; 7 bases match TRBD1. The CDR3 sequence: CASSPQGGGEAFF. CDR3 nucleotide sequence: TGTGCCAGCAGCCCGCAGGGGGGCGGTGAAGCTTTCTTT.